Below, 9 T cell receptor beta chains from the same sample are listed, as sequenced in a study of T cell responses to AZD1222 COVID-19 vaccine (dated by TCRdb to the early 2020s). In light of the paper, this sample's time point label describes: baseline before first vaccination. Library construction relied on the immunoSEQ multiplex PCR assay. The table comes from immuneACCESS by way of TCRdb, which keeps in-frame sequences with V and J called. Part of the clones is missing from these tables; in studies checked, under half for an unresolved V gene and the rest for unknown reasons. The sample profile shows 150,000 to 200,000 clones; 85% to 90% of them were found once. The ten most abundant clones make up roughly 5.5% of the sample. The sample here was peripheral blood, taken on day 0 of AZD1222 vaccination. These receptors all come from an adult in good health.

The chain recombines TRBV7-2 with TRBJ1-4; 10 bases are shared with TRBD1. Germline loops: CDR1 SGHTA, CDR2 FQGNSA. The CDR3 has 14 residues. V was clipped by 5 bases and J by 6 bases; unmatched bases: 3. The CDR3 nucleotides read TGTGCCAGCAGCGACGGACAGGGGGATGAAAAACTGTTTTTT. This encodes CASSDGQGDEKLFF. The complete variable domain, with remaining parts taken from reference TRBV7-2 and TRBJ1-4, reads GAGVSQSPSNKVTEKGKDVELRCDPISGHTALYWYRQSLGQGLEFLIYFQGNSAPDKSGLPSDRFSAERTGGSVSTLTIQRTQQEDSAVYLCASSDGQGDEKLFFGSGTQLSVL.

The chain joins TRBV2 to TRBJ1-4; 8 bases agree with TRBD1. Germline CDR1 and CDR2: SNHLY and FYNNEI. The CDR3 covers 14 residues. Germline trimming cut 6 bases from V and 7 bases from J; bases unmatched to any gene: 7. The CDR3 is CASRGQGRIEKLFF. The DNA for the CDR3 is TGTGCCAGCAGAGGACAGGGCAGGATTGAAAAACTGTTTTTT.

The CDR3 DNA reads TGTGCCAGCACACCCGAAGGTGCCGCCGGGGCCAACGTCCTGACTTTC. Amino acid sequence: CASTPEGAAGANVLTF. The gene calls are TRBV28 and TRBJ2-6; no firm D call. The CDR3 runs 16 residues. CDR1 is MDHEN, CDR2 SYDVKM, per germline. V lost 7 bases and J lost 4, with 17 bases in between. Based on the CDR3 plus reference TRBV28 and TRBJ2-6, the full variable domain is DVKVTQSSRYLVKRTGEKVFLECVQDMDHENMFWYRQDPGLGLRLIYFSYDVKMKEKGDIPEGYSVSREKKERFSLILESASTNQTSMYLCASTPEGAAGANVLTFGAGSRLTVL.

The chain has TRBV15 and TRBJ1-1; possibly TRBD1 for D (5 bases). V dropped 3 bases and J dropped 0 bases, with 8 bases sitting between them. The CDR3 has 14 residues. Germline assignment: CDR1 LNHNV and CDR2 YYDKDF (reference sequence). CDR3 residues: CATSRAGMNTEAFF. CDR3 nucleotides: TGTGCCACCAGCAGGGCAGGGATGAACACTGAAGCTTTCTTT.

The J gene is TRBJ2-5, the V gene TRBV5-1, with 9 positions matching TRBD2. This CDR3 has 15 amino acids. Germline V CDR1 and CDR2: SGHRS, YFSETQ. V was clipped by 0 bases and J by 4 bases; unmatched bases: 4. The CDR3 spells CASSLGSSGAETQYF. In nucleotides, the CDR3 is TGCGCCAGCAGCTTGGGCTCTAGCGGGGCAGAGACCCAGTACTTC. The entire variable domain, with the rest obtained from reference TRBV5-1 and TRBJ2-5, is as follows: KAGVTQTPRYLIKTRGQQVTLSCSPISGHRSVSWYQQTPGQGLQFLFEYFSETQRNKGNFPGRFSGRQFSNSRSEMNVSTLELGDSALYLCASSLGSSGAETQYFGPGTRLLVL.

This rearrangement joins TRBV7-9 to TRBJ1-1; D remains unclear. The CDR3 is 11 residues long. The germline CDR1 and CDR2 sequences are SEHNR and FQNEAQ (reference sequence). The ends were cut back, 1 base at V and 4 bases at J, with 1 base in the middle. CDR3 nucleotide sequence: TGTGCCAGCAGCTTAGTCACTGAAGCTTTCTTT. This encodes CASSLVTEAFF.

For the CDR3, the DNA is TGTGCCAGCAGTGAATATGAGCAGTTCTTC. It specifies CASSEYEQFF. This rearrangement joins TRBV6-1 to TRBJ2-1; D ambiguous. V lost 2 bases, J lost 8 bases, and 1 base lay in between. CDR1 is MNHNS and CDR2 is SASEGT in the germline V gene. The CDR3 loop spans 10 amino acids.

The chain employs TRBV18 and TRBJ1-5; tentative D call: TRBD1 (5 bases). V was shortened by 3 bases and J by 6 bases, with 12 bases between the two germline ends. Germline CDR1 is KGHSH and CDR2 is LQKENI. The CDR3 is 14 amino acids. The CDR3 nucleotides are TGTGCCAGCTCACCTCAGGGAGGAGGTCAGCCCCAGCATTTT. Translating gives CASSPQGGGQPQHF.

This clone has only one observation. V usage is TRBV4-3 and J usage is TRBJ1-1; no clear D. V was trimmed by 0 bases and J by 5 bases, leaving 16 bases between them. Germline loops: CDR1 LGHNA, CDR2 YSLEER. The CDR3 contains 16 residues. The CDR3 region is CASSQDRLGRLTEAFF. The CDR3 nucleotides are TGCGCCAGCAGCCAAGATCGGTTAGGGAGGCTGACTGAAGCTTTCTTT.